The present T cell receptor beta chain was sequenced within a study of blood T cell repertoires in COVID-19. This CDR3 is built from 14 residues. After removal of 2 bases from V and 5 bases from J, the junction contained 2 bases not matched to a gene. From germline, CDR1 is LNHDA and CDR2 SQIVND (reference sequence). The authors' processing: It was from reference gene primer amplification that nucleated cell counts were estimated. Some clones are missing from TCRdb's copy, which holds only in-frame ones; the method was immunoSEQ multiplex PCR. V and J calls and clone size follow that table, whereas D and trimming were derived from the DNA. The table lists under 200,000 clones, about 88% of them singletons. A Seattle source enrolled patients during active infection and followed them longitudinally.

V gene TRBV19 combines with J gene TRBJ1-5; 8 bases are a match to TRBD1. Sequencing was done on a sample of peripheral blood. This clonotype originated in a woman in her forties or fifties with COVID-19, enrolled during active disease. This chain's CDR3 is CASSIQGADQPQHF. The DNA for the CDR3 is TGTGCCAGTAGTATACAGGGGGCCGATCAGCCCCAGCATTTT. Combining the CDR3 with reference TRBV19 and TRBJ1-5 gives the whole variable domain DGGITQSPKYLFRKEGQNVTLSCEQNLNHDAMYWYRQDPGQGLRLIYYSQIVNDFQKGDIAEGYSVSREKKESFPLTVTSAQKNPTAFYLCASSIQGADQPQHFGDGTRLSIL.